This TCR beta chain was recovered during a study of T cells in localized non-small cell lung cancer. Study results and limitations: Across samples, adjacent lung featured a median 57 of the top 100 tumor clones. Maximal T cell clonality occurred in uninvolved adjacent lung, with tumor ranking below it. Heterogeneity remains possible because sequencing was limited to only one tumor region.

This CDR3 comprises 13 residues. The V and J ends lost 5 bases and 7 bases respectively, with 12 bases between them. Germline V gene data show CDR1 as KGHSH and CDR2 as LQKENI. A remark on this clone: Its antigen is not identified.

The table came from immunoSEQ multiplex PCR; TCRdb's copy has only in-frame clones and leaves some out. In the table there are more than 2,500 clones, approximately 24% of which are singletons. The sequence came from a male donor at least 60 years old with stage II lung adenocarcinoma. The chain employs TRBV18 and TRBJ2-1, with D perhaps TRBD1 (6 bases). Here the sequenced sample was normal lung tissue next to the tumor, taken before any cancer treatment. CDR3: CASSTDSGNEQFF. For the CDR3, the DNA is TGTGCCAGCTCAACGGACAGTGGGAATGAGCAGTTCTTC.